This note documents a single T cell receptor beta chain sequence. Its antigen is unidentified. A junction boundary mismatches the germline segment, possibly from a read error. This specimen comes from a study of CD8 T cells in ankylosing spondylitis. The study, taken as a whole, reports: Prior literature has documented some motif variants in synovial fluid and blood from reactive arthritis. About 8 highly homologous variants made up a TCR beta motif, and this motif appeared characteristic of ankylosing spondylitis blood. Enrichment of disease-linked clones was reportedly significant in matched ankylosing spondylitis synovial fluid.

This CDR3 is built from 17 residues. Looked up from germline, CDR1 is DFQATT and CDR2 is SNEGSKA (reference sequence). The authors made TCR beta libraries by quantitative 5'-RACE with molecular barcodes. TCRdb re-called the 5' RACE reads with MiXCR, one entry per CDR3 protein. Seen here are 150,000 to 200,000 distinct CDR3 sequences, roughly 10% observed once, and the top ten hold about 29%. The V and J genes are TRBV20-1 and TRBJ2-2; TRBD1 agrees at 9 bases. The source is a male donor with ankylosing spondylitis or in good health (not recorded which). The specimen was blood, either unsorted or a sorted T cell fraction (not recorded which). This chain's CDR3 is CCARAAGQGSYTGELFF. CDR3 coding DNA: TGCTGTGCTAGAGCCGCAGGACAGGGGAGTTACACCGGGGAGCTGTTTTTT.